These 2 T cell receptor beta chains were sequenced from one sample in a study of vaccination effects on CD4 cells after COVID-19. Subsequent to less than eleven days of culture, CD4+ T cells were isolated. Each person got two doses of an mRNA SARS-CoV-2 vaccine, BNT162b2 or mRNA-1273. The repertoire was sequenced with immunoSEQ multiplex PCR; TCRdb's copy has only in-frame clones and lacks some. The repertoire includes approximately 74,000 clones, 73% of them detected once, and about 2.3% sits in the top ten. These receptors have no known antigen. Sequenced material: CD4+ T cells from PBMCs cultured without peptide, taken after COVID-19 vaccination. Receptors were obtained from a human donor who received a COVID-19 vaccine.

This rearrangement joins TRBV5-4 to TRBJ2-1; D perhaps matches TRBD1 (6 bases). This CDR3 is built from 15 residues. V was cut by 4 bases and J by 4 bases, with 15 bases left in between. Germline values: CDR1 SGHNT, CDR2 YYREEE (reference sequence). The CDR3 loop reads CASSLSRDKYNEQFF. The CDR3 region has the DNA TGTGCCAGCAGCCTATCCCGGGACAAGTACAATGAGCAGTTCTTC.

V usage is TRBV19 and J usage is TRBJ1-2; 10 positions match TRBD1. The germline gives CDR1 LNHDA, CDR2 SQIVND (reference sequence). The CDR3 has 20 residues. The V and J ends lost 4 bases and 7 bases, in that order; junction bases with no gene match: 24. CDR3 sequence (DNA): TGTGCCAGTAGTAAGTTCGGGTCCGGACAGGGGGTCTCTATTTCCCGTGGCTACACCTTC. Its protein is CASSKFGSGQGVSISRGYTF.